This is a list of T cell receptor beta chains from one sample in a study of blood T cell repertoires in COVID-19. TCRdb's copy holds only in-frame clones and misses some; the assay was immunoSEQ multiplex PCR. The table records roughly 380,000 clones, around nine tenths of them present only once. The sequencing sample was made of peripheral blood. The receptors shown here come from a woman in her 40s with COVID-19, enrolled during active disease. CDR3s include the opening cysteine and the closing phenylalanine or tryptophan. The order of the fields is V gene, J gene, D gene, CDR3 protein. The D gene is left open where the match is weak.

V gene: TRBV6-5
J gene: TRBJ1-6
D gene: .
CDR3 protein: CASSYRTVYNSPLHF

V gene: TRBV25-1
J gene: TRBJ2-2
D gene: .
CDR3 protein: CASSEYKAPGRTGELFF

V gene: TRBV7-9
J gene: TRBJ2-3
D gene: .
CDR3 protein: CASSLPRSTDTQYF

V gene: TRBV3-1/TRBV3-2
J gene: TRBJ2-1
D gene: TRBD1
CDR3 protein: CASSQSAGQGKGEQFF

V gene: TRBV27
J gene: TRBJ2-7
D gene: TRBD2
CDR3 protein: CASGFVAGGEQYF

V gene: TRBV4-1
J gene: TRBJ2-7
D gene: TRBD1
CDR3 protein: CASSQGTGGSYEQYF

V gene: TRBV10-3
J gene: TRBJ1-1
D gene: .
CDR3 protein: CAISPNKQGNTEAFF

V gene: TRBV10-1
J gene: TRBJ1-1
D gene: .
CDR3 protein: CASAGMNTEAFF

V gene: TRBV12-3/TRBV12-4
J gene: TRBJ1-2
D gene: TRBD1
CDR3 protein: CASSLRGPYGYTF

V gene: TRBV30
J gene: TRBJ1-5
D gene: TRBD1
CDR3 protein: CAWSGPGGGRNQPQHF

V gene: TRBV4-2
J gene: TRBJ1-1
D gene: TRBD1
CDR3 protein: CASSQRQGENTEAFF

V gene: TRBV10-3
J gene: TRBJ2-5
D gene: TRBD2
CDR3 protein: CAILDLSGGRETQYF

V gene: TRBV19
J gene: TRBJ2-7
D gene: .
CDR3 protein: CASSISAGNYEQYF

V gene: TRBV7-9
J gene: TRBJ1-4
D gene: .
CDR3 protein: CASSSHFFSGTANEKLFF

V gene: TRBV4-1
J gene: TRBJ1-1
D gene: TRBD1
CDR3 protein: CASSLQDRVGTEAFF

V gene: TRBV24-1
J gene: TRBJ2-2
D gene: TRBD1
CDR3 protein: CATSSYRQGRITGELFF

V gene: TRBV4-2
J gene: TRBJ2-7
D gene: .
CDR3 protein: CASSPLGGSSSYEQYF